The entry below describes one T cell receptor beta chain. Antigen unknown. cDNA synthesis used the whole RNA isolate, giving expressed TCRB sequences. Sequencing used immunoSEQ multiplex PCR; TCRdb keeps in-frame clones, though not all of them. This repertoire shows a few hundred thousand clones, approximately 15% found once; its top ten account for roughly 0.015%. Purity of each sorted population was above 95%. The data are from a study of beta chain features in type 1 diabetes. Findings and limits, study-wide: Type 1 diabetes patients showed a moderate but significant shortening of TCRB CDR3s in all four CD4+ subsets.

Germline values: CDR1 MDHEN, CDR2 SYDVKM. The CDR3 has 18 amino acids. V was clipped by 4 bases and J by 3 bases, with 23 bases between them. The receptor's source is a woman aged 18-29 years with type 1 diabetes. The chain recombines TRBV28 with TRBJ2-3; TRBD1 might be the D (5 bases). Sequencing input: naive CD4+ T cells from blood. This CDR3 reads CASSWPLYGADRTDTQYF. The CDR3 bases are TGTGCCAGCAGTTGGCCACTCTATGGGGCGGATAGGACAGATACGCAGTATTTT.